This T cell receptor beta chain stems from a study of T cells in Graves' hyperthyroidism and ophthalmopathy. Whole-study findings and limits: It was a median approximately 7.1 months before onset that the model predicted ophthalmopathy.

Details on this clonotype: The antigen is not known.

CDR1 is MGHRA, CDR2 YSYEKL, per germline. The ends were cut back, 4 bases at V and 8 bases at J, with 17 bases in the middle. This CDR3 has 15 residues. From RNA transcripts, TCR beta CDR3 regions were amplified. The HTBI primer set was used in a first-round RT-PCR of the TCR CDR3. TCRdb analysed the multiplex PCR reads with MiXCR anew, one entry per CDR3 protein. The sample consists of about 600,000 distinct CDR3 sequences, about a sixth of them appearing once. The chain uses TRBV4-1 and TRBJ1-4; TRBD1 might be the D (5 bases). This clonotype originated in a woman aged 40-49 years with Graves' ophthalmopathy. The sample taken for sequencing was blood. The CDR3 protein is CASSPTERRGEKLFF. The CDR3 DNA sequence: TGCGCCAGCAGCCCGACAGAAAGGCGTGGCGAAAAACTGTTTTTT.